Presented here are 21 T cell receptor beta chains from one specimen sequenced in a study of identical twins. MiXCR was run by TCRdb on the 5' RACE reads, yielding one entry per CDR3 protein. Among around 490,000 distinct CDR3 sequences listed, roughly 15% were seen once. The same specimen was also included in a second study, on yellow fever vaccine responses in identical twins.

The specimen sequenced was CD4+ T cells sorted from blood. The receptors were sampled from a woman between 18 and 29 years old in good health.

A few counts support this clonotype. The CDR3 bases are TGCAGTGCTACATCTTATGGGACAGGGAACTATGGCTACACCTTC. It codes for CSATSYGTGNYGYTF. The chain joins TRBV20-1 to TRBJ1-2, with TRBD1 identical over 9 bases. Germline assignment: CDR1 DFQATT and CDR2 SNEGSKA (reference sequence). V lost 4 bases to trimming and J lost 2 bases; unmatched junction nucleotides: 8. The CDR3 is made up of 15 amino acids.

The rearrangement links TRBV28 to TRBJ2-1; weak D call: TRBD2 (5 bases). Trimming pared 5 bases from V and 9 bases from J, leaving 17 bases between. The CDR3 extends over 14 amino acids. Germline V gene sequence: CDR1 MDHEN, CDR2 SYDVKM. The CDR3 DNA reads TGTGCCAGCAGTCTCAACCCACTCGGAGGTGAGCAGTTCTTC. This gives the protein CASSLNPLGGEQFF.

In its sample, this clonotype was seen a few times. The rearrangement joins TRBV11-2 to TRBJ2-3, with 8 bases that match TRBD2. V shed 5 bases, J shed 0 bases, and the junction held 10 bases outside the gene matches. The germline gives CDR1 SGHAT, CDR2 FQNNGV. There are 17 residues in the CDR3. The CDR3: CASSKGGGGTSTDTQYF. CDR3 nucleotides: TGTGCCAGCAGCAAAGGCGGCGGGGGGACAAGCACAGATACGCAGTATTTT.

There are a few counts of this clonotype. The chain combines TRBV27 with TRBJ1-4; 7 nucleotides align to TRBD1. The CDR3 has 13 residues. Trimming at V came to 6 bases and at J to 10 bases, leaving 8 bases not matched to a gene. Germline V lookup: CDR1 MNHEY, CDR2 SMNVEV (reference sequence). CDR3: CASSLVNRGKLFF. DNA for the CDR3: TGTGCCAGCAGCCTCGTTAACAGGGGAAAACTGTTTTTT.

This clonotype has at least ten counts. The chain has TRBV12-3 or TRBV12-4 and TRBJ2-1; unclear D gene. The CDR3 is 12 amino acids. V dropped 2 bases and J dropped 7 bases, with 6 bases sitting between them. CDR3 sequence (DNA): TGTGCCAGCAGTTTATCACGGAATGAGCAGTTCTTC. It specifies CASSLSRNEQFF.

This chain connects TRBV18 to TRBJ2-1; 10 bases are a match to TRBD2. The CDR3 contains 16 residues. CDR1 and CDR2 from the germline V gene are KGHSH and LQKENI. Trimming cost V 5 bases and J 6 bases; bases outside gene matches: 10. The DNA of the CDR3 is TGTGCCAGCTCAGGGACTAGCGCCCCTCTAGGCAATGAGCAGTTCTTC. As protein: CASSGTSAPLGNEQFF.

This clonotype has more than one count but fewer than ten. The rearrangement uses TRBV7-9 and TRBJ1-1; D gene ambiguous. CDR1 SEHNR and CDR2 FQNEAQ come from the germline V gene (reference sequence). With 3 bases removed from V and 0 bases from J, the gap between germline ends came to 8 bases. This CDR3 has 14 residues. This chain's CDR3 is CASSFIQLNTEAFF. The CDR3 DNA follows: TGTGCCAGCAGCTTCATACAGTTGAACACTGAAGCTTTCTTT.

The rearrangement uses TRBV10-3 and TRBJ2-1; 7 bases map to TRBD2. This CDR3 spans 15 amino acids. Germline CDR1 is ENHRY and CDR2 is SYGVKD. Trimming removed 3 bases from V and 7 bases from J; junction bases left unmatched: 9. The CDR3 DNA sequence: TGTGCCATCAGTGATCAAGGGAGGGGCTTGAATGAGCAGTTCTTC. It specifies CAISDQGRGLNEQFF.

The CDR3 DNA is TGTGCCAGTAGTGTCAAACACCCATCAGAGACCCAGTACTTC. It encodes CASSVKHPSETQYF. This chain uses TRBV19 with TRBJ2-5; D call uncertain. CDR3 length equals 14 residues. Germline assignment: CDR1 LNHDA and CDR2 SQIVND (reference sequence). Trimming removed 5 bases from V and 4 bases from J, with 14 bases in between.

This chain uses TRBV20-1 with TRBJ2-5; TRBD2 matches 11 bases. The CDR3 consists of 16 residues. J was trimmed by 0 bases and V by 3 bases; bases with no gene match: 6. Germline V lookup: CDR1 DFQATT, CDR2 SNEGSKA (reference sequence). CDR3 protein: CSARQKTSGNQETQYF. In DNA form, the CDR3 reads TGCAGTGCTAGGCAGAAGACTAGCGGGAACCAAGAGACCCAGTACTTC.

The rearrangement joins TRBV7-8 to TRBJ1-4; no reliable D call. The germline V gene encodes CDR1 SGHVS and CDR2 FQNEAQ. Trimming shortened V by 1 base and J by 5 bases, and 5 bases separated the two germline ends. The CDR3 consists of 13 residues. CDR3 nucleotides: TGTGCCAGCAGCTTAGGTTTGAATGAAAAACTGTTTTTT. Its translation is CASSLGLNEKLFF.

The chain links TRBV5-8 to TRBJ2-7; TRBD1 aligns across 10 bases. V lost 0 bases, J lost 6 bases, and 9 bases stayed unmatched. This CDR3 region has 16 residues. The germline V gene has CDR1 SGHTS and CDR2 YDEGEE. CDR3 sequence reads: CASSLGTGQGIGEQYV. DNA for the CDR3: TGTGCCAGCAGCTTGGGGACGGGACAGGGGATCGGCGAGCAGTACGTC.

This clonotype was seen repeatedly, ten times or more. The chain employs TRBV5-1 and TRBJ2-3; a possible D gene is TRBD1 (6 bases). V was pared by 0 bases and J by 2 bases, with 7 bases between. The CDR3 runs 14 residues. From germline, CDR1 is SGHRS and CDR2 YFSETQ. The chain's CDR3 is CASSLAGATDTQYF. CDR3 nucleotides: TGCGCCAGCAGCTTGGCAGGGGCCACAGATACGCAGTATTTT. The full variable domain, rest sourced from reference TRBV5-1 and TRBJ2-3, is KAGVTQTPRYLIKTRGQQVTLSCSPISGHRSVSWYQQTPGQGLQFLFEYFSETQRNKGNFPGRFSGRQFSNSRSEMNVSTLELGDSALYLCASSLAGATDTQYFGPGTRLTVL.

J is TRBJ2-7 and V is TRBV18; 9 bases match TRBD2. Germline trimming cut 5 bases from V and 2 bases from J; bases unmatched to any gene: 7. The CDR3 loop spans 15 amino acids. Germline V gene sequence: CDR1 KGHSH, CDR2 LQKENI. CDR3: CASSVGSGGTYEQYV. The CDR3 DNA reads TGTGCCAGCTCAGTGGGTAGCGGGGGCACCTACGAGCAGTACGTC.

This clonotype was observed a handful of times. The J gene is TRBJ2-4, the V gene TRBV12-3 or TRBV12-4; D might be TRBD2 (6 bases). The CDR3 has 17 amino acids. Trimming removed 1 base at V and 0 bases at J, with 13 bases between. The CDR3 DNA reads TGTGCCAGCAGTTTAGGGGGGACTTTGCTAGCCAAAAACATTCAGTACTTC. Translation: CASSLGGTLLAKNIQYF.

This clonotype came up many times. This sequence joins TRBV5-1 and TRBJ2-1; TRBD1 matches at 10 bases. The V gene end was trimmed by 5 bases and the J gene end by 8 bases; junction bases not matched to a gene: 10. This CDR3 is 15 amino acids long. Looked up from germline, CDR1 is SGHRS and CDR2 is YFSETQ. The CDR3 nucleotides read TGCGCCAGCAGAACCGGGACAGGGGAGGTTGATGAGCAGTTCTTC. Its translation is CASRTGTGEVDEQFF.

The V gene is TRBV4-1, the J gene TRBJ2-2; 8 bases are a match to TRBD2. The germline V gene encodes CDR1 MGHRA and CDR2 YSYEKL. The CDR3 contains 17 residues. With 3 bases clipped from V and 1 base from J, the junction kept 7 bases outside the gene matches. The CDR3 DNA reads TGCGCCAGCAGCCAGGTTCTAGCGGGCCAGAACACCGGGGAGCTGTTTTTT. It yields the protein CASSQVLAGQNTGELFF.

The chain joins TRBV12-3 or TRBV12-4 to TRBJ2-4; D is perhaps TRBD1 or TRBD2 (5 bases each). The CDR3 totals 17 residues. Deletions cut 0 bases from V and 7 bases from J, with 19 bases between. For the CDR3, the DNA is TGTGCCAGCAGTTTAGCGCTGATCGGGGCAGGGTGGAACATTCAGTACTTC. Residues: CASSLALIGAGWNIQYF.

V and J are TRBV15 and TRBJ2-2; 10 nucleotides line up with TRBD2. V gave up 0 bases and J gave up 5 bases; unmatched junction bases: 6. CDR1 is LNHNV, CDR2 YYDKDF, per germline (reference sequence). The CDR3 covers 17 residues. The CDR3 bases are TGTGCCACCAGCAGAGATTTACTAGCGGGAAGGACCGGGGAGCTGTTTTTT. Translating gives CATSRDLLAGRTGELFF.

The rearrangement links TRBV20-1 to TRBJ2-1, with 8 bases aligning to TRBD2. V shed 6 bases, J shed 3 bases, and the junction held 7 bases outside the gene matches. The CDR3 sequence is 14 residues long. CDR1 DFQATT and CDR2 SNEGSKA come from the germline V gene (reference sequence). The CDR3 here is CSAHGRDLYNEQFF. In nucleotides, the CDR3 is TGCAGTGCCCACGGGAGGGATCTCTACAATGAGCAGTTCTTC.

The chain is built from TRBV15 and TRBJ1-5; D is possibly TRBD1 (5 bases). Trimming stripped 5 bases from V and 3 bases from J, with 11 bases between. CDR3 size: 14 residues. The germline V gene encodes CDR1 LNHNV and CDR2 YYDKDF (reference sequence). CDR3 in DNA: TGTGCCACCAGCCCGCAGGGTGTCAATCAGCCCCAGCATTTT. It yields the protein CATSPQGVNQPQHF.